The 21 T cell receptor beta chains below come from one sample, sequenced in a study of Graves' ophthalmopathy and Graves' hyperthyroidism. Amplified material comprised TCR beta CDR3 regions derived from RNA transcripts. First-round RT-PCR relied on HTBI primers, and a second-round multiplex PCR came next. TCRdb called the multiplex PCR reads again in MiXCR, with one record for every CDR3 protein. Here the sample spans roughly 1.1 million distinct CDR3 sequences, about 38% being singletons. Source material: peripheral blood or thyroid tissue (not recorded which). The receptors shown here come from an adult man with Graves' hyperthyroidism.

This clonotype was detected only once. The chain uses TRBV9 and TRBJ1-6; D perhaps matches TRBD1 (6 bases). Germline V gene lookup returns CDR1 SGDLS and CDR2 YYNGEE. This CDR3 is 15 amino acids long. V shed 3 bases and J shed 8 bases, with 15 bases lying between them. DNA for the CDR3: TGTGCCAGCAGCGAGACAGGTAGAAGGGATTCACCCCTCCACTTT. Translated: CASSETGRRDSPLHF.

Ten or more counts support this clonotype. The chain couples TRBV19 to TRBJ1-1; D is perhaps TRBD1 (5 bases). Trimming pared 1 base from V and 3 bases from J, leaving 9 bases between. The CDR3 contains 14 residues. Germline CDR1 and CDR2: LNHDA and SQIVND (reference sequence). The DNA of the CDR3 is TGTGCCAGTAGTATAGGGGACGGAGACACTGAAGCTTTCTTT. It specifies CASSIGDGDTEAFF.

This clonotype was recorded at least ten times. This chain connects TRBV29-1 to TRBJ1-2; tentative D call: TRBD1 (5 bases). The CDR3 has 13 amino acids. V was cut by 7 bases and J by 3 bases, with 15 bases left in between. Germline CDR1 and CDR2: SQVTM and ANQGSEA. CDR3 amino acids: CSAPHGADYGYTF. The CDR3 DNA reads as TGCAGCGCCCCTCATGGGGCGGACTATGGCTACACCTTC.

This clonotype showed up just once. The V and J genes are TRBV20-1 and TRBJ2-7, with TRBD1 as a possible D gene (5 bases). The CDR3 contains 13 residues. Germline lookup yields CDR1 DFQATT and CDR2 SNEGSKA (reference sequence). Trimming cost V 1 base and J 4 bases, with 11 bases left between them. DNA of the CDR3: TGCAGTGCTAGAGTAGGGGCCGGATACGAGCAGTACTTC. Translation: CSARVGAGYEQYF.

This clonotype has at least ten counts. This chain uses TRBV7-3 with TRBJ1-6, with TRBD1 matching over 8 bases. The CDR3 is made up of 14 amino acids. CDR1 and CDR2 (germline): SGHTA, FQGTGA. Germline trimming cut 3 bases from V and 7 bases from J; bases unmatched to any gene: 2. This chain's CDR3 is CASSFRGLNSPLHF. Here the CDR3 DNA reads TGTGCCAGCAGCTTCAGGGGGCTGAATTCACCCCTCCACTTT.

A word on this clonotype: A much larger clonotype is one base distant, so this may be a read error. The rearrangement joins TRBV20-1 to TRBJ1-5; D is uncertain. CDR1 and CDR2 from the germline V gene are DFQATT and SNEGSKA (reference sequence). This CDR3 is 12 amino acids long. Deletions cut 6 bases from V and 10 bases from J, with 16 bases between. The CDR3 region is CSAGEGTRPQHF. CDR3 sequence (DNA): TGCAGTGCCGGTGAAGGCACCCGCCCCCAGCATTTT.

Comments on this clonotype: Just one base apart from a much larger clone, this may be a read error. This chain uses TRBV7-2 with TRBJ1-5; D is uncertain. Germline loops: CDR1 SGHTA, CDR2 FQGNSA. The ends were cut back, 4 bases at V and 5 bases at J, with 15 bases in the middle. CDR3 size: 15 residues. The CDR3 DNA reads TGTGCCAGCAGCTCCCAATTTCCGCTAGATCAGCCCCAGCATTTT. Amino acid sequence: CASSSQFPLDQPQHF.

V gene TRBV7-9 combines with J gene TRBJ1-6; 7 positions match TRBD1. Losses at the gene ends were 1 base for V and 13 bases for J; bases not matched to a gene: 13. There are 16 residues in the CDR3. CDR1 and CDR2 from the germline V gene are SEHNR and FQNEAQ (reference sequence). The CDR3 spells CASSLGAGGSNQPLHF. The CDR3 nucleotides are TGTGCCAGCAGCTTAGGGGCAGGGGGAAGCAATCAGCCCCTCCACTTT.

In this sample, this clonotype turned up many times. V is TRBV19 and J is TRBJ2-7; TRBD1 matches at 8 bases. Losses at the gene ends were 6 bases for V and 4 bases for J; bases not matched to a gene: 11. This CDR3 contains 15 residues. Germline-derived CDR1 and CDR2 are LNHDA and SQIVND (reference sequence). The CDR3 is CASSYAARGRYEQYF. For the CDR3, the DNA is TGTGCCAGTAGCTATGCGGCCAGGGGGCGGTACGAGCAGTACTTC.

CDR3 nucleotide sequence: TGTGCCAGCAGACAGGGACAGGGAACCTACGAGCAGTACTTC. Encoded protein: CASRQGQGTYEQYF. The gene calls are TRBV6-1 and TRBJ2-7; 9 nucleotides match TRBD1. This CDR3 is 14 amino acids long. Trimming at V came to 6 bases and at J to 2 bases, leaving 5 bases not matched to a gene. Germline values: CDR1 MNHNS, CDR2 SASEGT.

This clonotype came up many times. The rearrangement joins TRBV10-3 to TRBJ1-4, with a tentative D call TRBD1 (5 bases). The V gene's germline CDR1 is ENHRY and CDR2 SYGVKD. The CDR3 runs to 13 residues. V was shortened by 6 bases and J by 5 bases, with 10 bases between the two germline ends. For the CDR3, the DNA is TGTGCCATCAGCGCCTGGGGGAATGAAAAACTGTTTTTT. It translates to CAISAWGNEKLFF.

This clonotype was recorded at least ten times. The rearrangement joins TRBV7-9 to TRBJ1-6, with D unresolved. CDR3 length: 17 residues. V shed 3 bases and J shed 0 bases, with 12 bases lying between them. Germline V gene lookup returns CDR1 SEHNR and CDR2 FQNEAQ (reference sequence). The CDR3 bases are TGTGCCAGCAGCTTTGAACTTCTTGGCTCCTATAATTCACCCCTCCACTTT. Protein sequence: CASSFELLGSYNSPLHF.

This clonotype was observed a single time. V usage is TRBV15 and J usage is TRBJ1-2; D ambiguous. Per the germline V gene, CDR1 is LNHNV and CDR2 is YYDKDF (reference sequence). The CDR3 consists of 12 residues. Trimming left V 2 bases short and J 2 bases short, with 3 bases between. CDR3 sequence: CATSRLNYGYTF. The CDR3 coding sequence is TGTGCCACCAGCAGACTAAACTATGGCTACACCTTC.

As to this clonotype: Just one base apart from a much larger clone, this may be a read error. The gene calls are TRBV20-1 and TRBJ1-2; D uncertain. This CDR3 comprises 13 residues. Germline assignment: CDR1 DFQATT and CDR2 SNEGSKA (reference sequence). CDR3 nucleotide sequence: TGCAGTGCTATCCCTGGGAGTAACTGTGGCTACACCTTC. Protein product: CSAIPGSNCGYTF.

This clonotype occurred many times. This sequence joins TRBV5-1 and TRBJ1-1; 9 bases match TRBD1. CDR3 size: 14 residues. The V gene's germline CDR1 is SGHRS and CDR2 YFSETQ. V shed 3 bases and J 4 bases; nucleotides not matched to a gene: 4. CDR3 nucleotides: TGCGCCAGCAGCTCCACGGGACAGGGCACTGAAGCTTTCTTT. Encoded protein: CASSSTGQGTEAFF.

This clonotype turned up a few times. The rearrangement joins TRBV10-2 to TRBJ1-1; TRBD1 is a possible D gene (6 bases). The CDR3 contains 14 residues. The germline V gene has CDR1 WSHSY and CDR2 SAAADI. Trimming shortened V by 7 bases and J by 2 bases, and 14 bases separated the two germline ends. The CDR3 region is CASMPGQRNTEAFF. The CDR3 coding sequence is TGCGCCAGCATGCCGGGACAACGAAACACTGAAGCTTTCTTT.

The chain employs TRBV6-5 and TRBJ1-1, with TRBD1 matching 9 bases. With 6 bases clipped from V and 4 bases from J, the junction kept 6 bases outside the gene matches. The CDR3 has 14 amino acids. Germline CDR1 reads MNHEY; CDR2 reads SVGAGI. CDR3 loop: CASRDRGAGTEAFF. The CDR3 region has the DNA TGTGCCAGCAGGGACAGGGGCGCGGGCACTGAAGCTTTCTTT.

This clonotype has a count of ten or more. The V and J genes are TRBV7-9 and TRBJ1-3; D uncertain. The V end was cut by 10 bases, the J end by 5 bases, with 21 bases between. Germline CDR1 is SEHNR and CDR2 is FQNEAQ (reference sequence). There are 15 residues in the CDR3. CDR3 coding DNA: TGTGCCATTACACTCAAAGGCGAGGCCCGAAACACCATATATTTT. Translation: CAITLKGEARNTIYF.

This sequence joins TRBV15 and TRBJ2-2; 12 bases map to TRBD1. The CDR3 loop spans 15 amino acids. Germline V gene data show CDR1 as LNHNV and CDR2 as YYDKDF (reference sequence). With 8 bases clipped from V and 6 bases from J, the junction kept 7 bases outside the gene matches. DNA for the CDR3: TGTGCCACCCGTAGGGGGACAGGGGGCCCCGGGGAGCTGTTTTTT. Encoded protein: CATRRGTGGPGELFF. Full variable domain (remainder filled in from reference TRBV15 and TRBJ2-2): DAMVIQNPRYQVTQFGKPVTLSCSQTLNHNVMYWYQQKSSQAPKLLFHYYDKDFNNEADTPDNFQSRRPNTSFCFLDIRSPGLGDTAMYLCATRRGTGGPGELFFGEGSRLTVL.

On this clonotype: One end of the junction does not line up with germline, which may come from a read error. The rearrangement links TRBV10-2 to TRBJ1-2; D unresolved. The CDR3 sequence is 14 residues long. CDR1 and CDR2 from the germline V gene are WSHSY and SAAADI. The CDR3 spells CAWSVPPSNYGYTF. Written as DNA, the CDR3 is TGTGCCTGGAGTGTACCGCCATCTAACTATGGCTACACCTTC.

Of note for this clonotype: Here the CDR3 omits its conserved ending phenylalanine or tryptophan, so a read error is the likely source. CDR3 sequence: CAIRIPTSTSEAFL. The CDR3 DNA follows: TGTGCCATCAGGATCCCTACCAGCACCTCTGAAGCTTTCCTT. This chain connects TRBV10-3 to TRBJ1-1; no firm D call. Per the germline V gene, CDR1 is ENHRY and CDR2 is SYGVKD. V gave up 6 bases and J gave up 6 bases, with 17 bases separating them. This CDR3 is built from 14 residues.